This T cell receptor (beta chain) appears in the sequencing data of a study of T cells in Graves' hyperthyroidism and ophthalmopathy. Study at large: Peripheral blood was taken when the disease was first diagnosed, before any treatment began.

This clonotype was counted only a few times. TCR beta CDR3 region amplification was performed from RNA transcripts. Using the HTBI primer set, a first-round RT-PCR was run on the TCR CDR3. One entry per CDR3 protein results from TCRdb running MiXCR on the multiplex PCR reads. The sample includes roughly 740,000 distinct CDR3 sequences, 15% to 20% seen only once; the top ten take around 7.7%. Stable disease denoted Graves' hyperthyroidism without ophthalmopathy progression within 18 months. Hyperthyroidism in the patients, aged 18 to 65, was newly diagnosed and under 2 months in duration. Uncontrolled infection, other autoimmune disease, pregnancy and lactation each barred patients from inclusion. The TCR originated in a man between 18 and 29 years old with Graves' hyperthyroidism. Sequenced material: blood.

The CDR3 DNA reads TGTGCCAGCAGCGTCAGGGAACATACGCAGTATTTT. Translation gives CASSVREHTQYF. The V call is TRBV7-9, the J call TRBJ2-3, with a tentative D call TRBD1 (5 bases). Germline CDR1 SEHNR, CDR2 FQNEAQ (reference sequence). V gave up 5 bases and J gave up 7 bases, with 10 bases separating them. The CDR3 covers 12 residues.